This T cell receptor beta chain was recorded in a study of T cell repertoires in cytomegalovirus infection (dated by TCRdb to about 2019). Turning to the overall study: Recently identified HLA-C-restricted CMV epitopes, whose presentation resists viral immunomodulation, were targeted by peptide stimulations together with well-studied HLA-B-restricted epitopes. Donor HLA type was relevant to the analysis, because carriage of CMV infection together with the matching HLA type was indicated by public TCR beta signatures.

The sample's treatment or condition label, decoded: in vitro stimulation with specific CMV peptide epitopes to enrich CMV-specific T cells. The germline V gene supplies CDR1 MNHNS and CDR2 SASEGT. V is pruned by 8 bases and J by 3 bases, leaving 3 bases of the junction without a gene match. The CDR3 sequence holds 12 residues, the cysteine and valine included. Only the CDR3 part of the read is kept: 36 bases, read in frame from the first base. Overall results and qualifications from the work: In both this cohort and an independent cohort of some 370 donors, the cumulative frequency of public TCR beta family members distinguished carriers of CMV infection plus the relevant HLA type. The ex vivo response was dominated by HLA-C-restricted CMV-specific TCR beta clonotypes, which also provided the single most frequent clonotype in two of eight donors.

TCRdb records Illumina HiSeq 1500 as the sequencer. Using fastp trimming at Q25 and MiXCR clonotype assembly, TCRdb reanalyzed the public sequencing data and kept in-frame beta chains. CDR3 protein duplicates are merged, each entry listing the most common genes and DNA. The table for this sample lists about half a million distinct CDR3 sequences; roughly 34% of them were counted only once. The ten most abundant clones make up about 17% of the sample. A remark on this clonotype: Its antigen remains unidentified. No base qualities exist here, and no much larger clone lies one base off it.

The rearrangement combines TRBV6-1 with TRBJ2-7, with TRBD2 matching 8 junction bases. The source of this sequence is a human donor in good health (CMV status not recorded). Some clones in this sample may be carry-over from other donors' samples. The sample in question was cultured PBMCs, obtained from culture after CMV antigen stimulation. The nucleotide sequence reads TGTGCCAGCGGCAGCGGGAGCTACGAGCAGTACGTC. It specifies CASGSGSYEQYV.